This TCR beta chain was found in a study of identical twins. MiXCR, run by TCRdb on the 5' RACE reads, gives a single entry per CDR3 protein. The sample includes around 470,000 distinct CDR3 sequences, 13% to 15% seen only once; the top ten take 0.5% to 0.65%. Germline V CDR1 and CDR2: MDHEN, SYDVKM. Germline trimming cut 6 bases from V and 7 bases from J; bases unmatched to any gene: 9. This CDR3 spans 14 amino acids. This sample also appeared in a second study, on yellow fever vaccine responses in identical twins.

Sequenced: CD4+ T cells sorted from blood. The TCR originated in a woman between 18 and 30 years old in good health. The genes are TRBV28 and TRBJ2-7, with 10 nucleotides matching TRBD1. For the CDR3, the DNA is TGTGCCAGCAGGACTGCCGGGACAGGGGTTGAGCAGTACTTC. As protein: CASRTAGTGVEQYF.